The 18 T cell receptor beta chains listed next were all sequenced from one sample in a study of regulatory T cells in long-lasting Graves disease. Documented time point: newly diagnosed GD, antithyroid drugs for less than 3 months. Preparation of the TCR library used RNA extracted from PBMCs. Sequencing libraries for TCR beta were prepared with iRepertoire HTBI primers and Arm-PCR of CDR3 regions. TCRdb passed the multiplex PCR reads through MiXCR, listing each CDR3 protein once. The sample shows 350,000 to 500,000 distinct CDR3 sequences, about 15% of them seen only once. The same sample was also studied in work on T cells in Graves' hyperthyroidism and ophthalmopathy.

Sequences were derived from peripheral blood mononuclear cells (PBMCs), sampled at new diagnosis, from a patient treated with antithyroid drugs. Every receptor here comes from a woman aged 25 to 39 with Graves disease.

This clonotype was seen many times. The gene calls are TRBV18 and TRBJ1-5, with D possibly matching TRBD1 (6 bases). From germline, CDR1 is KGHSH and CDR2 LQKENI. Trimming removed 8 bases at V and 5 bases at J, with 13 bases between. The length of the CDR3 is 13 residues. CDR3 amino acids: CASAGGADQPQHF. The CDR3 DNA reads TGTGCCAGCGCCGGGGGGGCGGATCAGCCCCAGCATTTT.

The rearrangement uses TRBV28 and TRBJ2-1; 12 bases line up with TRBD2. The CDR3 loop spans 18 amino acids. Trimming took 1 base from V and 6 from J; bases not matched to a gene: 10. Germline loops: CDR1 MDHEN, CDR2 SYDVKM. The CDR3 is CASSLFVTSGSRLNEQFF. The CDR3 DNA sequence: TGTGCCAGCAGTTTATTTGTGACTAGCGGGAGCAGACTCAATGAGCAGTTCTTC.

Concerning this clonotype itself: A read error may be the cause here, since a much bigger clone is one base away. The chain is built from TRBV27 and TRBJ2-3; D is unresolved. Germline V CDR1 and CDR2: MNHEY, SMNVEV (reference sequence). This CDR3 has 15 residues. The CDR3 nucleotides read TGTGCCAGCAGTCCGGTCCCCCAGTACACAGATACGCAGTGTTTT. Translation gives CASSPVPQYTDTQCF.

This clonotype was counted many times. This chain connects TRBV2 to TRBJ2-2; D gene ambiguous. The CDR3 is 11 amino acids. CDR1 is SNHLY and CDR2 is FYNNEI in the germline V gene. V was pared by 6 bases and J by 4 bases, with 3 bases between. The CDR3 reads CASRGTGELFF. As DNA, the CDR3 is TGTGCCAGCAGAGGCACCGGGGAGCTGTTTTTT.

In its sample, this clonotype was seen many times. The gene calls are TRBV11-2 and TRBJ1-1; TRBD1 is a possible D gene (6 bases). The CDR3 is made up of 15 amino acids. V gave up 4 bases and J gave up 1 base, with 13 bases separating them. CDR1 is SGHAT, CDR2 FQNNGV, per germline. The CDR3 spells CASSSRTTGNTEAFF. The DNA for the CDR3 is TGTGCCAGCAGCTCCCGAACGACAGGGAACACTGAAGCTTTCTTT. The full variable domain, in which reference TRBV11-2 and TRBJ1-1 provide the parts outside the CDR3, is EAGVAQSPRYKIIEKRQSVAFWCNPISGHATLYWYQQILGQGPKLLIQFQNNGVVDDSQLPKDRFSAERLKGVDSTLKIQPAKLEDSAVYLCASSSRTTGNTEAFFGQGTRLTVV.

This clonotype was detected ten times or more. This rearrangement joins TRBV18 to TRBJ1-5; 9 bases agree with TRBD1. V was pared by 3 bases and J by 6 bases, with 6 bases of the junction left unmatched. Germline lookup yields CDR1 KGHSH and CDR2 LQKENI. The CDR3 covers 15 residues. The CDR3 is CASSPGQGSGQPQHF. DNA for the CDR3: TGTGCCAGCTCACCCGGACAGGGGAGTGGTCAGCCCCAGCATTTT.

This clonotype has ten or more counts. The rearrangement joins TRBV20-1 to TRBJ1-1; D is perhaps TRBD1 (6 bases). The CDR3 is 13 amino acids. CDR1 and CDR2 from the germline V gene are DFQATT and SNEGSKA (reference sequence). V gave up 3 bases and J gave up 6 bases, with 14 bases separating them. The CDR3 sequence is CSARRQGIAEAFF. Written as DNA, the CDR3 is TGCAGTGCTAGGCGGCAGGGGATTGCTGAAGCTTTCTTT.

This clonotype was seen at least ten times. The CDR3 region has the DNA TGTGCCAGCAGTGAAACCCTGACAGGGCCTTATGAAGCTTTCTTT. Translated: CASSETLTGPYEAFF. This chain connects TRBV2 to TRBJ1-1; 7 nucleotides line up with TRBD1. V shed 2 bases and J 7 bases; nucleotides not matched to a gene: 10. From germline, CDR1 is SNHLY and CDR2 FYNNEI. The CDR3 covers 15 residues.

This clonotype appeared many times. The rearrangement links TRBV6-1 to TRBJ2-7, with D possibly being TRBD1 or TRBD2 (7 bases each). Trimming removed 6 bases at V and 0 bases at J, with 15 bases between. Germline CDR1 MNHNS, CDR2 SASEGT. The CDR3 is 15 amino acids. Here the CDR3 DNA reads TGTGCCAGCAGGAGCGGGACAGCGAACTCCTACGAGCAGTACTTC. It translates to CASRSGTANSYEQYF.

This clonotype was recorded at least ten times. The rearrangement links TRBV29-1 to TRBJ2-1; weak D call: TRBD2 (5 bases). Trimming pared 8 bases from V and 0 bases from J, leaving 17 bases between. The CDR3 spans 15 residues. The germline CDR1 and CDR2 sequences are SQVTM and ANQGSEA. The CDR3 bases are TGCAGCATCGAAACAGCGGAAAGCTCCTACAATGAGCAGTTCTTC. Its translation is CSIETAESSYNEQFF.

This clonotype has a count of ten or more. The rearrangement joins TRBV28 to TRBJ2-1, with 7 nucleotides matching TRBD1. Trimming at V came to 7 bases and at J to 3 bases, leaving 12 bases not matched to a gene. The CDR3 is made up of 16 amino acids. The V gene's germline CDR1 is MDHEN and CDR2 SYDVKM. This CDR3 is CASTKFPGQFYNEQFF. The CDR3, as DNA: TGTGCCAGCACCAAATTCCCGGGACAGTTCTACAATGAGCAGTTCTTC.

There are many counts of this clonotype. The V gene is TRBV9, the J gene TRBJ2-3, with D hard to call. The CDR3 runs 14 residues. V lost 2 bases to trimming and J lost 0 bases, with 7 bases between them. Per germline, CDR1 SGDLS and CDR2 YYNGEE. The CDR3 is CASSVAESTDTQYF. DNA for the CDR3: TGTGCCAGCAGCGTGGCGGAGAGCACAGATACGCAGTATTTT.

This clonotype was seen ten or more times. Its ends do not fully match the called genes, so a read error is possible. The genes are TRBV5-1 and TRBJ1-5; the D gene is possibly TRBD1 (5 bases). The CDR3 has 13 residues. Germline values: CDR1 SGHRS, CDR2 YFSETQ. The CDR3, as DNA: TGTGCCAGCAGCTTGGGGGTCAATCAGCCCCAGCATTTT. It specifies CASSLGVNQPQHF.

This clonotype was found a few times. J is TRBJ2-7 and V is TRBV6-5, with a possible D match to TRBD2 (6 bases). Trimming shortened V by 0 bases and J by 1 base, and 16 bases separated the two germline ends. The CDR3 spans 17 residues. In germline, CDR1 is MNHEY, CDR2 SVGAGI. CDR3 sequence (DNA): TGTGCCAGCAGTTACTCCGGGGACTTAGAAAAATCCTACGAGCAGTACTTC. Encoded protein: CASSYSGDLEKSYEQYF.

This clonotype was picked up many times. This chain connects TRBV20-1 to TRBJ2-1; D is possibly TRBD1 or TRBD2 (5 bases each). Germline-derived CDR1 and CDR2 are DFQATT and SNEGSKA (reference sequence). The V end lost 2 bases, the J end lost 7 bases, and 18 bases lay between the germline ends. CDR3 size: 15 residues. CDR3 sequence (DNA): TGCAGTGCTAGACGGACGGGGCCAACGGTGAATGAGCAGTTCTTC. This sequence encodes CSARRTGPTVNEQFF.

At least ten counts were recorded for this clonotype. CDR3 protein: CSARETYWTTDTQYF. CDR3 nucleotides: TGCAGTGCTAGAGAGACCTATTGGACCACAGATACGCAGTATTTT. The chain couples TRBV20-1 to TRBJ2-3; D gene unclear. This CDR3 is built from 15 residues. In germline, CDR1 is DFQATT, CDR2 SNEGSKA (reference sequence). The V and J ends lost 0 bases and 2 bases respectively, with 12 bases between them.

The chain links TRBV7-9 to TRBJ2-1, with 12 bases that match TRBD2. The CDR3 loop spans 18 amino acids. Germline V gene lookup returns CDR1 SEHNR and CDR2 FQNEAQ (reference sequence). V was pared by 5 bases and J by 9 bases, with 17 bases of the junction left unmatched. The CDR3 region has the DNA TGTGCCAGCAGCGCCGGACTAGCGGGACCGTCCGCGCACAGTGAGCAGTTCTTC. Translated: CASSAGLAGPSAHSEQFF.

The table lists this clonotype with many counts. The chain combines TRBV12-3 or TRBV12-4 with TRBJ2-5; the match to TRBD2 covers 8 bases. Germline trimming cut 7 bases from V and 3 bases from J; bases unmatched to any gene: 7. The CDR3 spans 14 residues. The CDR3 nucleotides are TGTGCCAGCAAACAGCGGGAGAGTAAAGAGACCCAGTACTTC. It translates to CASKQRESKETQYF.